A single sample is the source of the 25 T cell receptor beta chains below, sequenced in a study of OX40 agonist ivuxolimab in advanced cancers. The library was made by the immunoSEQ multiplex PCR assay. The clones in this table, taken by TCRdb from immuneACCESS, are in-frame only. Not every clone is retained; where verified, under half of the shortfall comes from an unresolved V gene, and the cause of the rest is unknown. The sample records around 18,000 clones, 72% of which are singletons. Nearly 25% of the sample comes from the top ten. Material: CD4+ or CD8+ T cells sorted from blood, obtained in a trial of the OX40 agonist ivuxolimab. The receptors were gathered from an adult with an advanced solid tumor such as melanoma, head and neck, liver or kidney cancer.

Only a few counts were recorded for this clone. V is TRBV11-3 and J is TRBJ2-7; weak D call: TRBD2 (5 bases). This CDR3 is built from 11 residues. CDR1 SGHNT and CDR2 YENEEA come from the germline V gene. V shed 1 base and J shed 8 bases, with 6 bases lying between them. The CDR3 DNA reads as TGTGCCAGCAGCTTAGGAGGGAAGCAGTACTTC. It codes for CASSLGGKQYF.

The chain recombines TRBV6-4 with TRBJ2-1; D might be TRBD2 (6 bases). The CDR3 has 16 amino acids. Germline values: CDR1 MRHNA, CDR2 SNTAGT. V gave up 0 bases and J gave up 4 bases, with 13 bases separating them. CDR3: CASSDSFAGWYNEQFF. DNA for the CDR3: TGTGCCAGCAGTGACTCGTTTGCGGGGTGGTACAATGAGCAGTTCTTC.

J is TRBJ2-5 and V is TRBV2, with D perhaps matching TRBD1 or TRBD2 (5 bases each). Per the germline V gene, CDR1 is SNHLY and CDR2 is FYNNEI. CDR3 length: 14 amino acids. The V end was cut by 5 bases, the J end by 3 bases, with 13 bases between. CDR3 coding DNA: TGTGCCAGCAGTAACCGGGACGGTGAAGAGACCCAGTACTTC. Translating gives CASSNRDGEETQYF.

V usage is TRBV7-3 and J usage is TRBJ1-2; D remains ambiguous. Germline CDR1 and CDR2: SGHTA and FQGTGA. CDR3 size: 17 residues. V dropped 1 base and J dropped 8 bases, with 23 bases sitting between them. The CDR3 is CASSLIKYWGCLEGYTF. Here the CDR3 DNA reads TGTGCCAGCAGCTTAATCAAATACTGGGGATGTCTGGAGGGCTACACCTTC.

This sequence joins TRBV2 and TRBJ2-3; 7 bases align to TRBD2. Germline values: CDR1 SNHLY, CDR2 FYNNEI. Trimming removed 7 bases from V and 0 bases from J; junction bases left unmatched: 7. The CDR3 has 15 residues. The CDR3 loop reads CASTGTTLSTDTQYF. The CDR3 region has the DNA TGTGCCAGCACGGGGACTACTCTTAGCACAGATACGCAGTATTTT.

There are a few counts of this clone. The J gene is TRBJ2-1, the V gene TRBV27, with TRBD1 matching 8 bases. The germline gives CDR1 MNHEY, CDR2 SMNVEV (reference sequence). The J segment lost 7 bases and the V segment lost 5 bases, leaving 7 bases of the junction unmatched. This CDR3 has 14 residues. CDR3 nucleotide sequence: TGTGCCAGCAGTGACCAGACAGGGGAGAATGAGCAGTTCTTC. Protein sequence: CASSDQTGENEQFF.

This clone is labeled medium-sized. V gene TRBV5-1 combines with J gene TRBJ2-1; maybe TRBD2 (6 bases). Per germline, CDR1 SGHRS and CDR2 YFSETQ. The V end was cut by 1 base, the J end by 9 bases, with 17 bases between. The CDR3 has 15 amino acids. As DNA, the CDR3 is TGCGCCAGCAGCTTGTACGGGAGCCCTGAGGGTGAGCAGTTCTTC. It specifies CASSLYGSPEGEQFF.

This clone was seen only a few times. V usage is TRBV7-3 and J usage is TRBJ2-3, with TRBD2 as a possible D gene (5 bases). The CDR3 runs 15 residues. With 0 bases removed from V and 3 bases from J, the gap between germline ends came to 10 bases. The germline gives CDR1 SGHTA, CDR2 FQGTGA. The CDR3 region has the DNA TGTGCCAGCAGCTTAACGTTCGGGGTTACAGATACGCAGTATTTT. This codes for CASSLTFGVTDTQYF. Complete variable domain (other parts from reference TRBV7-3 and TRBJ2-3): GAGVSQTPSNKVTEKGKYVELRCDPISGHTALYWYRQSLGQGPEFLIYFQGTGAADDSGLPNDRFFAVRPEGSVSTLKIQRTERGDSAVYLCASSLTFGVTDTQYFGPGTRLTVL.

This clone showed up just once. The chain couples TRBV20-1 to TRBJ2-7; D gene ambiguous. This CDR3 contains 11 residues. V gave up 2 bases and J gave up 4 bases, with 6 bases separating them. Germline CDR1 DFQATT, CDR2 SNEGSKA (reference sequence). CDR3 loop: CSARIGYEQYF. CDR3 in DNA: TGCAGTGCTAGAATAGGGTACGAGCAGTACTTC.

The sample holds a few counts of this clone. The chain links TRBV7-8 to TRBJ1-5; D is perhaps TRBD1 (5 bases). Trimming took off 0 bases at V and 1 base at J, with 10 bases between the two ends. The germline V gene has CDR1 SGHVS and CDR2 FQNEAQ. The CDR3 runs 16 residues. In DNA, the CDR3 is TGTGCCAGCAGCTTAGCCCCAGGGCCAAGCAATCAGCCCCAGCATTTT. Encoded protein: CASSLAPGPSNQPQHF.

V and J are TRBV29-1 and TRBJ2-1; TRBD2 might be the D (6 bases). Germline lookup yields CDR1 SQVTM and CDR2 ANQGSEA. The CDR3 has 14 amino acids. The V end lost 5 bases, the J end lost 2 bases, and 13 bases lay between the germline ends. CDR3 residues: CSVFAGWPYNEQFF. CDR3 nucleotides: TGCAGCGTTTTTGCGGGGTGGCCCTACAATGAGCAGTTCTTC.

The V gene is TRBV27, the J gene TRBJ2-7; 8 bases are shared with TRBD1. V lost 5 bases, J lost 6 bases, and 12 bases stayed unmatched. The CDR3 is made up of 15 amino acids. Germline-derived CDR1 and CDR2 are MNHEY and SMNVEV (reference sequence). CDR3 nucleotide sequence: TGTGCCAGCAGTCCGTCCGGGACAGGTGGGATCGAGCAGTACTTC. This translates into CASSPSGTGGIEQYF.

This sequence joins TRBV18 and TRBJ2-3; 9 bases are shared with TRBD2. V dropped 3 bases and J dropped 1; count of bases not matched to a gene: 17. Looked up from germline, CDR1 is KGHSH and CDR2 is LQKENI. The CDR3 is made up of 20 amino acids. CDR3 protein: CASSPRYYQYASGGTDTQYF. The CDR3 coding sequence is TGTGCCAGCTCACCCAGGTATTACCAATACGCTAGCGGGGGCACAGATACGCAGTATTTT.

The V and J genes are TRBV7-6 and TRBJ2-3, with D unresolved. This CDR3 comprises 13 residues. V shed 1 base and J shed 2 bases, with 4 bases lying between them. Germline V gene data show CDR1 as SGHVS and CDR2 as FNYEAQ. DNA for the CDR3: TGTGCCAGCAGCTTAGAGGTCACAGATACGCAGTATTTT. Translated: CASSLEVTDTQYF.

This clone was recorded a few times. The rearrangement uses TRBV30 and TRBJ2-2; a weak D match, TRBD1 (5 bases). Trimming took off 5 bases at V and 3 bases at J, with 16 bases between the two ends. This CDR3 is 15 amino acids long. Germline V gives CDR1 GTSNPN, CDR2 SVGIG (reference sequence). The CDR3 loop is CAWDPAAGHTGELFF. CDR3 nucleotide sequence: TGTGCCTGGGACCCGGCGGCAGGGCACACCGGGGAGCTGTTTTTT.

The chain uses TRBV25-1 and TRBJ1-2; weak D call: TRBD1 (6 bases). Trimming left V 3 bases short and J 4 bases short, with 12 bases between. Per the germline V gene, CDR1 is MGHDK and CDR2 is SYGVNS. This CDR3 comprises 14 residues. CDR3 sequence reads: CASSDRGRGYGYTF. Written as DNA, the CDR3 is TGTGCCAGCAGTGACCGGGGGCGCGGCTATGGCTACACCTTC.

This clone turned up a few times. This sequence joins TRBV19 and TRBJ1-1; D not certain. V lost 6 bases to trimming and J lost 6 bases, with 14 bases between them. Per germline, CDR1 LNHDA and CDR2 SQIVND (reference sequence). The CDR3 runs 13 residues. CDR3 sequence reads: CASSPSEDPEAFF. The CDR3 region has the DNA TGTGCCAGTAGCCCTTCAGAGGACCCTGAAGCTTTCTTT.

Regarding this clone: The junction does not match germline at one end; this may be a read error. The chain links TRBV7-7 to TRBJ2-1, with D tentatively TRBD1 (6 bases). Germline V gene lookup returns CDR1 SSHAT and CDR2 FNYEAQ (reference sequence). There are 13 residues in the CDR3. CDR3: CASSLVTGQEQFF. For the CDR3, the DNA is TGTGCTAGCAGCTTAGTGACGGGACAAGAGCAGTTCTTC. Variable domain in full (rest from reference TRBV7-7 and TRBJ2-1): GAGVSQSPRYKVTKRGQDVTLRCDPISSHATLYWYQQALGQGPEFLTYFNYEAQPDKSGLPSDRFSAERPEGSISTLTIQRTEQRDSAMYRCASSLVTGQEQFFGPGTRLTVL.

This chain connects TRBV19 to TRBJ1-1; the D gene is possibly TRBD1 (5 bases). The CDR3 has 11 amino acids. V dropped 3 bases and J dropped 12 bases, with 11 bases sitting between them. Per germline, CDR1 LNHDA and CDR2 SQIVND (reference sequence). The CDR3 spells CASSIVGGTFF. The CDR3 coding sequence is TGTGCCAGTAGTATCGTGGGGGGGACTTTCTTT.

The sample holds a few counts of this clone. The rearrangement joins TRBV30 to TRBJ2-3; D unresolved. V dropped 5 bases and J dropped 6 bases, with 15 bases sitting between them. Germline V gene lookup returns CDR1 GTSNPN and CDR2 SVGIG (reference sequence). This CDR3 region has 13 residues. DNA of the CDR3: TGTGCCTGGTCATCCGTCTTCGGGGATACGCAGTATTTT. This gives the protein CAWSSVFGDTQYF.

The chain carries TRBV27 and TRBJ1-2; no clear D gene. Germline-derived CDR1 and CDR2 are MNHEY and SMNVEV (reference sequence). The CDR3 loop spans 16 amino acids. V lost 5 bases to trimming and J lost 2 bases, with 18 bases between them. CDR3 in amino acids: CASSPTPGGWNYGYTF. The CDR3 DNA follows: TGTGCCAGCAGTCCTACCCCGGGTGGGTGGAACTATGGCTACACCTTC.

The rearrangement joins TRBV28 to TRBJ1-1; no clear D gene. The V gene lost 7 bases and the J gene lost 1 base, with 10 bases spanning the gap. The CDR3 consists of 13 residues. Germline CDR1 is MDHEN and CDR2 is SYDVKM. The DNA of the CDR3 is TGTGCCAGCACCCCCGTCCCGAACACTGAAGCTTTCTTT. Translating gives CASTPVPNTEAFF.

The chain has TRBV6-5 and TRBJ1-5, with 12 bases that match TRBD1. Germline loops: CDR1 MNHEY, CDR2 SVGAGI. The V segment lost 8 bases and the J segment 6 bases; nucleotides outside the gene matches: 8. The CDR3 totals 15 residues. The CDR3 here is CASRSGQGASQPQHF. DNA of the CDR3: TGTGCCAGCCGGTCGGGACAGGGGGCTTCTCAGCCCCAGCATTTT.

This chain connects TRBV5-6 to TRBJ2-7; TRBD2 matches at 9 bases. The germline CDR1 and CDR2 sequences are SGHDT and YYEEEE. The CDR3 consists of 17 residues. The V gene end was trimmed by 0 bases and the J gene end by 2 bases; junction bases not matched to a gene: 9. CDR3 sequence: CASSLAASGIFTYEQYF. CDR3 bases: TGTGCCAGCAGCTTGGCCGCTAGCGGGATATTCACCTACGAGCAGTACTTC.

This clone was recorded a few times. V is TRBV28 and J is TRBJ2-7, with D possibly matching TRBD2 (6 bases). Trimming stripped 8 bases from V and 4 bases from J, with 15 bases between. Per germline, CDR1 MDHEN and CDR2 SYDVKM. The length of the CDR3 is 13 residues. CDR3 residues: CASGAGLTYEQYF. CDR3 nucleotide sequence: TGTGCCAGCGGGGCGGGACTCACATACGAGCAGTACTTC.